This TCR beta chain comes out of a study of blood T cell repertoires in COVID-19. Turning to the study itself: Both acute and convalescent COVID-19 samples were obtained from the United States, Italy and Spain.

Original data processing: Reference gene primer amplification in the assay estimated nucleated cell counts. Sequenced by immunoSEQ multiplex PCR; TCRdb stores in-frame clones only, minus some. V, J and clone size are taken as reported in that table, and D and trimming were inferred from the DNA itself. The data show some 390,000 clones, 85% to 90% seen once. The ends were cut back, 2 bases at V and 3 bases at J, with 14 bases in the middle. CDR1 and CDR2 from the germline V gene are MDHEN and SYDVKM. The CDR3 has 16 amino acids. The study recruited people aged about 18 to 95 years across about two dozen US areas. Cohorts were based on clinical histories the participants reported.

Sample: PBMCs or T cells enriched from blood (not recorded which). The receptor was isolated from a man younger than 45 who had recovered from COVID-19. The rearrangement joins TRBV28 to TRBJ1-5; possibly TRBD1 for D (5 bases). The chain's CDR3 is CASSLPRGVVNQPQHF. CDR3 in DNA: TGTGCCAGCAGTTTACCCCGGGGGGTCGTCAATCAGCCCCAGCATTTT.